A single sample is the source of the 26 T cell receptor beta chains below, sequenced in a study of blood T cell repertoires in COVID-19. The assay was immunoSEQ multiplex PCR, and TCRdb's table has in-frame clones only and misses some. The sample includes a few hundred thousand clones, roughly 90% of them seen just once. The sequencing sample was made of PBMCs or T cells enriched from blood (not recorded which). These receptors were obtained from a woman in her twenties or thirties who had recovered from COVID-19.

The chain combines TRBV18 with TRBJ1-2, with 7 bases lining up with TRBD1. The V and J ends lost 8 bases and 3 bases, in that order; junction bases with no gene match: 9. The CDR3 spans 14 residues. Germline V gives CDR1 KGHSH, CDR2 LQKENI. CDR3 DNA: TGTGCCAGCCAACTCTCCGGGACAGACTATGGCTACACCTTC. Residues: CASQLSGTDYGYTF.

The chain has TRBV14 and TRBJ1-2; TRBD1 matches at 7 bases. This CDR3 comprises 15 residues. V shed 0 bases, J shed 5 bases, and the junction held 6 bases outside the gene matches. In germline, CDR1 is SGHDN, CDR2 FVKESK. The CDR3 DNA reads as TGTGCCAGCAGCCAAGATCCCGGGACAGAGTATGGCTACACCTTC. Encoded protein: CASSQDPGTEYGYTF.

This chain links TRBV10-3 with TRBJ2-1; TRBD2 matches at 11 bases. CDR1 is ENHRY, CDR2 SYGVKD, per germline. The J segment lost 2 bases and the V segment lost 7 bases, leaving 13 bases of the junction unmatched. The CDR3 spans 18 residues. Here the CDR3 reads CAINLKPGLAETYNEQFF. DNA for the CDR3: TGTGCCATCAACCTGAAACCGGGACTAGCGGAAACCTACAATGAGCAGTTCTTC.

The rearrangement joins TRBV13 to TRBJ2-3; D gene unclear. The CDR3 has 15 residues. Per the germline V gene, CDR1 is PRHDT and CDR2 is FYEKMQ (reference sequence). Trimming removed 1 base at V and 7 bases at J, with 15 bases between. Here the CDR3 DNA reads TGTGCCAGCAGCTTAGTTGCAGGAAGGCTTAATACGCAGTATTTT. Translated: CASSLVAGRLNTQYF. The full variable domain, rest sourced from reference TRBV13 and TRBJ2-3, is AAGVIQSPRHLIKEKRETATLKCYPIPRHDTVYWYQQGPGQDPQFLISFYEKMQSDKGSIPDRFSAQQFSDYHSELNMSSLELGDSALYFCASSLVAGRLNTQYFGPGTRLTVL.

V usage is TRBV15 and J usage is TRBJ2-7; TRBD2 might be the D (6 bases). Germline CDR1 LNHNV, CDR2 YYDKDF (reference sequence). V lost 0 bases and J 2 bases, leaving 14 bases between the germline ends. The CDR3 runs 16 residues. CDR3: CATSRDPARGTYEQYF. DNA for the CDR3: TGTGCCACCAGCAGAGATCCAGCGCGGGGCACCTACGAGCAGTACTTC.

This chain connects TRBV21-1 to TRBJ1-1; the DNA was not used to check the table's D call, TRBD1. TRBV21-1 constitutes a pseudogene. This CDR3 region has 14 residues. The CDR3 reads CASSPRQKNTEAFF. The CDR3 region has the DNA TGTGCCAGCAGCCCTCGACAGAAGAACACTGAAGCTTTCTTT.

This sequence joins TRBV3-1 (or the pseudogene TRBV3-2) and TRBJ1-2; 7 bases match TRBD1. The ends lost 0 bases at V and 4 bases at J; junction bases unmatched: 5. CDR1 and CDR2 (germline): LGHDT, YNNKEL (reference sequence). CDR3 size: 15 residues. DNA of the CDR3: TGTGCCAGCAGCCAAGAGGGGACAGACGGCTATGGCTACACCTTC. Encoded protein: CASSQEGTDGYGYTF.

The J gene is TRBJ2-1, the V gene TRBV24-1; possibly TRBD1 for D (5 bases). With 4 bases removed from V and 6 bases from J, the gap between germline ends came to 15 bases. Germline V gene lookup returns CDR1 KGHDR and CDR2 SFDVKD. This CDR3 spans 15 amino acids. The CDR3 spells CATSELQGFRNEQFF. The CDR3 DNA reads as TGTGCCACCAGTGAACTTCAGGGCTTTCGCAATGAGCAGTTCTTC.

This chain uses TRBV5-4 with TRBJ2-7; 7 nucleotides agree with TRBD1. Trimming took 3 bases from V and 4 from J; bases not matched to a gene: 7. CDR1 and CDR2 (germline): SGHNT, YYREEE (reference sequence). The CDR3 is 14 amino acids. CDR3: CASSWAGGGYEQYF. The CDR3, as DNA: TGTGCCAGCAGCTGGGCAGGGGGTGGTTACGAGCAGTACTTC.

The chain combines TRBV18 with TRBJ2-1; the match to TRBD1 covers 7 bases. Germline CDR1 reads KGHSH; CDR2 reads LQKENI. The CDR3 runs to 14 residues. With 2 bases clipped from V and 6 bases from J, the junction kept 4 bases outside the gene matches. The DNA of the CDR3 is TGTGCCAGCTCACCAGGGGACAGTCGCAATGAGCAGTTCTTC. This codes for CASSPGDSRNEQFF.

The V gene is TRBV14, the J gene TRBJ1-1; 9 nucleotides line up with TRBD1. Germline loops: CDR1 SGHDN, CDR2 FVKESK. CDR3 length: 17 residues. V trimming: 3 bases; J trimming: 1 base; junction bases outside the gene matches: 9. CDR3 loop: CASSHGTGIGPNTEAFF. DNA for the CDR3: TGTGCCAGCAGCCACGGGACAGGGATTGGCCCGAACACTGAAGCTTTCTTT.

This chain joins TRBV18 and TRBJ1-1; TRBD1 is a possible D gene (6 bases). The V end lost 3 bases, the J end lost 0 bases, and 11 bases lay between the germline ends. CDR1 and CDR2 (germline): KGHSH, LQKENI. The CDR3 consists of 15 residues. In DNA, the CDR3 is TGTGCCAGCTCACCTAGGACAGACATGAACACTGAAGCTTTCTTT. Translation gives CASSPRTDMNTEAFF.

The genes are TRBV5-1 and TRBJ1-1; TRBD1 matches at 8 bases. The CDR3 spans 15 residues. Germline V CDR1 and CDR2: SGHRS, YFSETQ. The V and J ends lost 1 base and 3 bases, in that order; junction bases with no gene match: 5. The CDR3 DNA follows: TGCGCCAGCAGCTTGTCTCAGGGGGCGCACACTGAAGCTTTCTTT. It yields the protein CASSLSQGAHTEAFF.

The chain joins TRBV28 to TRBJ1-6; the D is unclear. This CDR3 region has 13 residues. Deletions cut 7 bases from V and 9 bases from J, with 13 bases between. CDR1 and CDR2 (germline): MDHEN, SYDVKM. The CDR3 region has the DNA TGTGCCAGCACCGTTTGGTCGGGTTCACCCCTCCACTTT. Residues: CASTVWSGSPLHF.

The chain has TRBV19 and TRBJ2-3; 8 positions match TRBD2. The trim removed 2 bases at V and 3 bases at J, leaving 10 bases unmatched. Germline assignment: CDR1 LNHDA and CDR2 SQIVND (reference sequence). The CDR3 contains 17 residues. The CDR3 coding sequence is TGTGCCAGTAGTATAACCCCCGAGCGGGAGTATACAGATACGCAGTATTTT. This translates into CASSITPEREYTDTQYF.

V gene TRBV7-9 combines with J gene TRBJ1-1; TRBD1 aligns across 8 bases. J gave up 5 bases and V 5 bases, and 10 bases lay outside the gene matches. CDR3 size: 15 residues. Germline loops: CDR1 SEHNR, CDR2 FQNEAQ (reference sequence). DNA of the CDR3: TGTGCCAGCAGCGCCCCAGACAGGGGCCGGACTGAAGCTTTCTTT. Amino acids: CASSAPDRGRTEAFF.

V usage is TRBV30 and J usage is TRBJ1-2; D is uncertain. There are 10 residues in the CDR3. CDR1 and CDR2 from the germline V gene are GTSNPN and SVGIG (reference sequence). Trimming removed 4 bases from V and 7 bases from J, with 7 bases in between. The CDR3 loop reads CAWNPVGYTF. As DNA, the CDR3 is TGTGCCTGGAATCCGGTTGGCTACACCTTC.

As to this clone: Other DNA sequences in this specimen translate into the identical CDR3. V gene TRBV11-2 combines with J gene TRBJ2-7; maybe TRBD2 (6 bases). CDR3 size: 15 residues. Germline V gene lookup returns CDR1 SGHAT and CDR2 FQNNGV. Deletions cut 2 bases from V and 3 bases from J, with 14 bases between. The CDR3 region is CASSLTAAGSYEQYF. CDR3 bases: TGTGCCAGCAGCTTAACCGCAGCGGGTAGCTACGAGCAGTACTTC.

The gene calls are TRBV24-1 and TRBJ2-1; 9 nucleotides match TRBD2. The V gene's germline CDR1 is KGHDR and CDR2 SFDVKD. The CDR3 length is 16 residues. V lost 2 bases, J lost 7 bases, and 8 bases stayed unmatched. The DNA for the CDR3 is TGTGCCACCAGTGATTATGGGCGGGAGGGCCGGAATGAGCAGTTCTTC. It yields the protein CATSDYGREGRNEQFF.

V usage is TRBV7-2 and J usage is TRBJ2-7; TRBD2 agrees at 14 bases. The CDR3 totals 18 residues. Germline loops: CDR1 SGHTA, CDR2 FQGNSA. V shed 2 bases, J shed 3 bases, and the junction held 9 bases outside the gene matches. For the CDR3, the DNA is TGTGCCAGCAGCTTATGGGGGACTAGCGGGAGTGTGATCTACGAGCAGTACTTC. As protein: CASSLWGTSGSVIYEQYF.

The CDR3 nucleotides read TGTGCCAGCAGCTGGGGGGACAGGGGGCGCCAAGAGACCCAGTACTTC. It yields the protein CASSWGDRGRQETQYF. J is TRBJ2-5 and V is TRBV7-2; 12 bases map to TRBD1. The CDR3 runs to 16 residues. CDR1 SGHTA and CDR2 FQGNSA come from the germline V gene. The J segment lost 1 base and the V segment lost 4 bases, leaving 4 bases of the junction unmatched.

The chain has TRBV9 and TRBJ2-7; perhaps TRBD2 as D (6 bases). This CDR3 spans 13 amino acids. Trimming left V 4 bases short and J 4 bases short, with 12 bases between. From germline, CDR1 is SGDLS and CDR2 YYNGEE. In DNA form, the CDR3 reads TGTGCCAGCAGCAAGGGGACTCCATACGAGCAGTACTTC. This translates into CASSKGTPYEQYF.

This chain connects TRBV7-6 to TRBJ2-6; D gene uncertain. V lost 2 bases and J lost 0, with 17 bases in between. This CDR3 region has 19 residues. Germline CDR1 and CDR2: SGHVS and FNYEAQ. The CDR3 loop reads CASSLFRNRPFSGANVLTF. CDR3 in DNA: TGTGCCAGCAGCTTATTCAGGAACCGCCCCTTCTCTGGGGCCAACGTCCTGACTTTC.

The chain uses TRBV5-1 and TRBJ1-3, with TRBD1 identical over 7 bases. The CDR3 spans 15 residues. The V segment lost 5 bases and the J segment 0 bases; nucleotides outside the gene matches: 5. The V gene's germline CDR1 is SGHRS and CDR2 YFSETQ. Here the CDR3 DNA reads TGCGCCAGCAGACCGACAGGGAACTCTGGAAACACCATATATTTT. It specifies CASRPTGNSGNTIYF. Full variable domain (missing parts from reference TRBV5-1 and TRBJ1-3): KAGVTQTPRYLIKTRGQQVTLSCSPISGHRSVSWYQQTPGQGLQFLFEYFSETQRNKGNFPGRFSGRQFSNSRSEMNVSTLELGDSALYLCASRPTGNSGNTIYFGEGSWLTVV.

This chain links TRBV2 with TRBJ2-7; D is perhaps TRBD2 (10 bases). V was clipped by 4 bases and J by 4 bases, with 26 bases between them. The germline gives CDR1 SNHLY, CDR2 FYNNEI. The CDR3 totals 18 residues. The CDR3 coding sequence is TGTGCCAGCAGTGGCCGGGACAGGGATACTAGCGGGACTTACGAGCAGTACTTC. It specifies CASSGRDRDTSGTYEQYF.

CDR3 amino acids: CASSLGLANTGELFF. The DNA for the CDR3 is TGTGCCAGCAGCCTCGGACTAGCCAACACCGGGGAGCTGTTTTTT. The chain is built from TRBV7-9 and TRBJ2-2; 8 nucleotides agree with TRBD2. V lost 5 bases to trimming and J lost 2 bases; unmatched junction nucleotides: 4. Germline V gene data show CDR1 as SEHNR and CDR2 as FQNEAQ (reference sequence). This CDR3 contains 15 residues.